This TCR beta chain was obtained from a study of T cell responses to AZD1222 COVID-19 vaccine. Study details: Second doses that came at about 4 or about 12 weeks were put together. Regarding the study as a whole: Among spike-specific TCRs, nearly half reportedly target unmutated variant regions. White British people made up most donors, females outnumbered males, and clonal diversity was possibly underestimated. With two AZD1222 doses given, Spike-specific TCR breadth and depth both rose.

As for this clone: Its specificity is not known.

The assay was immunoSEQ multiplex PCR, and TCRdb's table has in-frame clones only and misses some. Found here are over 100,000 clones, roughly nine tenths of them singletons; the top ten hold roughly 5.2%. Trimming pared 6 bases from V and 0 bases from J, leaving 5 bases between. The CDR3 is 13 residues long. The specimen comprised peripheral blood, sampled on day 0 of AZD1222 vaccination. The TCR comes from an adult in good health. The chain combines TRBV12-3 or TRBV12-4 with TRBJ1-4, with D uncertain. CDR3 coding DNA: TGTGCCAGCAGACCCGCAACTAATGAAAAACTGTTTTTT. Its translation: CASRPATNEKLFF.